This record covers a single TCR beta chain. Its antigen is not yet known. No base-level quality is on record; no much larger clone is a single base apart. Receptors were amplified or captured by PCR. The instrument was an Illumina HiSeq 2500. To reduce PCR and sequencing biases, unique molecular identifiers were incorporated into the TCR beta cDNA libraries. Every 1 to 10 million input T cells yielded some 500,000 cDNA molecules, meaning each molecule approximated one T cell. The patient libraries were prepared and sequenced using the same protocol as the earlier healthy control dataset. Samples belonging to the same batch were prepared together, multiplexed and sequenced on a shared HiSeq lane. In the authors' own workflow: MIGEC was used to process the raw barcoded reads, and molecular identifier groups with only a single read were discarded before consensus assembly and CDR3 extraction. VDJtools was used for post-analysis of the clonotype tables, and diversity was normalized by down-sampling every dataset to the size of the smallest sample. To correct batch-related cross-sample contamination, repertoire overlap clustering matched CDR3 amino acid sequences but not nucleotide sequences. TCRdb reprocessed the public reads (quality trimming at Q25 with fastp, clone calling with MiXCR) and kept in-frame beta chains. Here each entry gathers all rows of one CDR3 protein and keeps the most common genes and DNA. The V and J calls reflect TCRdb's pipeline rather than the authors' work. The sample table contains 740,000 or so distinct CDR3 sequences; only one count was recorded for around 53% of them. Together, the top ten hold 4.6% of the sample.

TCR beta repertoires were profiled from peripheral blood of more than ten young patients with multiple sclerosis to demonstrate the VDJtools post-analysis software. The patients with multiple sclerosis were children and adolescents between 6 and 15 years of age. These data belong to a study of post-analysis software for immune sequencing data (dated by TCRdb to about 2015). In the study overall: The recorded disease courses included relapsing-remitting, secondary progressive and progressive-relapsing multiple sclerosis, and some patients had no subtype annotation. The patient repertoires were compared against fewer than twelve previously published healthy control repertoires obtained from donors aged roughly 6 to 25 years. A subset of samples was prepared in parallel using single-end sample barcoding, then pooled and co-amplified after Illumina adapter ligation.

The germline V gene specifies SGDLS as CDR1 and YYNGEE as CDR2. The CDR3 holds 15 amino acids from the cysteine to the phenylalanine. Just the 45-base CDR3 DNA is kept, in frame starting at base 1. Trimming at the junction amounts to 0 bases on V and 11 bases on J, and the germline ends lie 20 bases apart. Broader findings and caveats from the paper: Direct clustering with F measure showed strong co-clustering of samples prepared in the same batch, prompting a batch-effect correction. Significantly higher frequencies in patients than in controls were found for a handful of TRBV segments, including TRBV5-6, TRBV5-1 and TRBV20-1. The multiple sclerosis patient group was slightly younger than the control group. Normalized Chao1 diversity was significantly lower in multiple sclerosis patients than controls, suggesting substantial peripheral T-cell clonal expansion.

What was sequenced was blood. The chain is encoded by TRBV9 joined to TRBJ2-5; tentative D gene TRBD1, with 6 bases matching. The clonotype comes from a girl between 10 and 17 years old with multiple sclerosis. This receptor carries the CDR3 CASSVAGAPSYEQYF. At the DNA level, the sequence is TGTGCCAGCAGCGTAGCAGGGGCCCCATCTTATGAGCAGTACTTC. Extended through the reference TRBV9 and TRBJ2-5 proteins, this CDR3 yields the full variable domain: DSGVTQTPKHLITATGQRVTLRCSPRSGDLSVYWYQQSLDQGLQFLIQYYNGEERAKGNILERFSAQQFPDLHSELNLSSLELGDSALYFCASSVAGAPSYEQYFGPGTRLLVL.